The sample holds one count of the clone carrying this TCR beta chain. Its antigen is currently unknown. These data belong to a study of lymphopenia after photon versus proton radiotherapy. Study results and limitations: After the lymphocyte nadir, photon-treated repertoires showed oligoclonal expansion, especially of CD8+ Temra cells. Photon-treated patients lost naive T cells and TCR diversity; proton-treated stayed stable. Authors raise, but do not show, better survival with proton therapy.

Germline V gene lookup returns CDR1 SGHRS and CDR2 YFSETQ. J was trimmed by 6 bases and V by 0 bases; bases with no gene match: 5. This CDR3 region has 16 residues. The table came from immunoSEQ multiplex PCR; TCRdb's copy has only in-frame clones and leaves some out. The sample has around 30,000 clones, about 91% seen once. The chain joins TRBV5-1 to TRBJ2-1, with 11 bases aligning to TRBD2. This material consisted of peripheral blood, taken from a patient treated with proton-based radiotherapy. The TCR originated in a woman aged 70-85 years with pancreatic cancer. Some clones in this sample may be carry-over from other donors' samples. The CDR3 loop reads CASSLEGTSGSNEQFF. CDR3 bases: TGCGCCAGCAGCTTGGAGGGGACTAGCGGCTCCAATGAGCAGTTCTTC.